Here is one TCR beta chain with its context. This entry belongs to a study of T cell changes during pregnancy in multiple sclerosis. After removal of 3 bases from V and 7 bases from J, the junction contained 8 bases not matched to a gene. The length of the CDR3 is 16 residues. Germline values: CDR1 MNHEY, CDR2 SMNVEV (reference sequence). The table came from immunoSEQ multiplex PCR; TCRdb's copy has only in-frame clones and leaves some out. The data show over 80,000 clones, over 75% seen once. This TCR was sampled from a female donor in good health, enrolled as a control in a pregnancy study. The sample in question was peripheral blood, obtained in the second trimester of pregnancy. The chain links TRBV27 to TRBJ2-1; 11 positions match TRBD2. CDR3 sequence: CASSFYETSGKNEQFF. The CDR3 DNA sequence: TGTGCCAGCAGTTTTTATGAGACTAGCGGGAAAAATGAGCAGTTCTTC.